The clone carrying this T cell receptor (beta chain) was seen a handful of times. This sample was included in a study of blood T cell repertoires in COVID-19. Study background: Sites across the United States, Italy and Spain contributed samples from acute and convalescent COVID-19. PBMCs, B-cell-depleted T cells, or T cells were the source of the cDNA or gDNA that made up the material.

In the authors' workflow: Amplification of reference gene primers was used by the study to estimate nucleated cell counts. The method was immunoSEQ multiplex PCR; TCRdb's version includes in-frame clones alone and lacks a portion of them. V and J calls and clone size are those listed in that table; D and trimming were worked out from the DNA. This table holds 200,000 to 250,000 clones, 83% found once. V dropped 6 bases and J dropped 2; count of bases not matched to a gene: 4. Germline V lookup: CDR1 MNHEY, CDR2 SVGAGI. The CDR3 spans 14 residues. The chain has TRBV6-5 and TRBJ2-3; 8 nucleotides match TRBD1. The receptor was derived from a woman aged 65 to 85 with active or convalescent COVID-19. Sequencing was carried out using peripheral blood. The chain's CDR3 is CASRTGASTDTQYF. For the CDR3, the DNA is TGTGCCAGCAGGACAGGGGCATCCACAGATACGCAGTATTTT.